These 8 T cell receptor beta chains came from one sample sequenced in a study of blood T cell repertoires in COVID-19. Sequenced by immunoSEQ multiplex PCR; TCRdb stores in-frame clones only, minus some. This table has 150,000 to 200,000 clones, around 87% appearing once. The sample was peripheral blood. These receptors came from a man between 18 and 29 years old with active or convalescent COVID-19.

The chain combines TRBV9 with TRBJ1-1, with TRBD1 identical over 10 bases. Trimming removed 7 bases from V and 3 bases from J; junction bases left unmatched: 21. The CDR3 extends over 19 amino acids. The germline V gene encodes CDR1 SGDLS and CDR2 YYNGEE. The CDR3 loop is CASEPPLRTTGGFYTEAFF. Here the CDR3 DNA reads TGTGCCAGCGAACCGCCCCTTAGAACGACAGGGGGCTTCTACACTGAAGCTTTCTTT.

The chain employs TRBV3-1 (or the pseudogene TRBV3-2) and TRBJ1-6, with a weak D call TRBD1 (6 bases). This CDR3 spans 15 amino acids. Germline CDR1 is LGHDT and CDR2 is YNNKEL (reference sequence). Deletions cut 5 bases from V and 9 bases from J, with 17 bases between. The CDR3 sequence is CASSDQGIFASPLHF. CDR3 sequence (DNA): TGTGCCAGCAGCGATCAGGGGATCTTCGCTTCACCCCTCCACTTT.

The chain employs TRBV2 and TRBJ1-5, with 9 bases aligning to TRBD1. This CDR3 spans 14 amino acids. Germline V lookup: CDR1 SNHLY, CDR2 FYNNEI. J gave up 6 bases and V 6 bases, and 6 bases lay outside the gene matches. CDR3 sequence reads: CASRGTGTGQPQHF. The DNA for the CDR3 is TGTGCCAGCAGGGGGACAGGGACGGGTCAGCCCCAGCATTTT.

V and J are TRBV5-1 and TRBJ1-4; 9 bases match TRBD1. Trimming took 2 bases from V and 8 from J; bases not matched to a gene: 7. CDR3 length: 15 amino acids. CDR1 and CDR2 from the germline V gene are SGHRS and YFSETQ. The CDR3 is CASSLQDGTGEKLFF. The DNA of the CDR3 is TGCGCCAGCAGCTTACAGGACGGGACAGGGGAAAAACTGTTTTTT.

The chain recombines TRBV11-2 with TRBJ2-1; D may be TRBD1 (6 bases). Trimming left V 3 bases short and J 0 bases short, with 12 bases between. The germline gives CDR1 SGHAT, CDR2 FQNNGV. The CDR3 totals 16 residues. CDR3 region: CASSFRQDSSYNEQFF. For the CDR3, the DNA is TGTGCCAGCAGCTTTCGTCAGGACAGCTCCTACAATGAGCAGTTCTTC. Based on the CDR3 plus reference TRBV11-2 and TRBJ2-1, the full variable domain is EAGVAQSPRYKIIEKRQSVAFWCNPISGHATLYWYQQILGQGPKLLIQFQNNGVVDDSQLPKDRFSAERLKGVDSTLKIQPAKLEDSAVYLCASSFRQDSSYNEQFFGPGTRLTVL.

This clone was recorded a few times. The chain carries TRBV6-4 and TRBJ1-1; TRBD1 agrees at 7 bases. This CDR3 is 14 amino acids long. The V and J ends lost 2 bases and 1 base, in that order; junction bases with no gene match: 1. Germline V gene sequence: CDR1 MRHNA, CDR2 SNTAGT. The CDR3 DNA reads as TGTGCCAGCAGTGACGGGACAGAGAACACTGAAGCTTTCTTT. This codes for CASSDGTENTEAFF.

The rearrangement uses TRBV21-1 and TRBJ2-3; the table's D call, TRBD2, was not checked against the DNA. TRBV21-1 is a known pseudogene. The CDR3 has 17 amino acids. The CDR3 here is CASSTPAAKASTDTQYF. Here the CDR3 DNA reads TGTGCCAGCAGCACCCCCGCGGCCAAGGCCAGCACAGATACGCAGTATTTT.

For this clone: The sample has other DNA sequences that encode this CDR3 too. CDR3 coding DNA: TGCGCCAGCAGCTTGGCCGGTATGAACACTGAAGCTTTCTTT. It specifies CASSLAGMNTEAFF. The chain combines TRBV5-1 with TRBJ1-1; no firm D call. Trimming pared 0 bases from V and 0 bases from J, leaving 6 bases between. The germline V gene encodes CDR1 SGHRS and CDR2 YFSETQ. The CDR3 runs to 14 residues.